This T cell receptor (beta chain) was retrieved from a study of T cells after yellow fever vaccination. Study summary: Each low-cell-number fraction was prepared by means of SMART-Seq v4 Ultra Low Input.

V lost 0 bases to trimming and J lost 3 bases; unmatched junction nucleotides: 2. The CDR3 totals 15 residues. Germline V lookup: CDR1 MGHRA, CDR2 YSYEKL. Template switching with 5'RACE generated the TCR cDNA and added a universal primer site and UMIs. TCRdb itself ran the 5' RACE reads through MiXCR, one entry per CDR3 protein. The sample records around 150,000 distinct CDR3 sequences, 6.5% to 8.5% being singletons. Study observations and caveats: Abundant clonotypes from the bulk population could contaminate FACS-sorted repertoires.

This clonotype was recorded many times. Its antigen is not known. The V and J genes are TRBV4-1 and TRBJ2-3, with 8 bases identical to TRBD1. The sequencing here drew on CD4+ T cells sorted from PBMCs, taken 5 to 6 days after the first yellow fever vaccination. The source is a man younger than 30 who received the YFV17D yellow fever vaccine. This CDR3 reads CASSQEGQATDTQYF. The DNA of the CDR3 is TGCGCCAGCAGCCAAGAGGGACAGGCTACAGATACGCAGTATTTT.